These T cell receptor beta chains were read from a single sample in a study of T cell responses to AZD1222 COVID-19 vaccine. Profiled with immunoSEQ multiplex PCR; TCRdb holds only in-frame clones, not every one. The data show more than 150,000 clones, 92% seen once. Specimen: peripheral blood, collected 28 days after the second AZD1222 dose. All receptors derive from an adult who received the AZD1222 COVID-19 vaccine. Each CDR3 is given with its conserved first and last residue. Each record gives: J gene, CDR3 length, V gene, CDR3 protein.

TRBJ2-7,18,TRBV7-8,CASSLAPGLAGPGYEQYF
TRBJ2-2,14,TRBV10-1,CASSLDRGTGELFF
TRBJ2-1,15,TRBV6-5,CASSTPGLGISEQFF
TRBJ1-2,13,TRBV28,CASSLSAGAGYTF
TRBJ1-2,16,TRBV7-9,CASKKMVVFFNYGYTF
TRBJ1-5,13,TRBV19,CASSMWENQPQHF
TRBJ1-1,17,TRBV30,CAWSVGERSPGRLEAFF
TRBJ2-7,14,TRBV6-5,CASKYGTGAYEQYF
TRBJ1-1,14,TRBV19,CASSIRAGGVEAFF
TRBJ1-5,14,TRBV7-2,CASSFPGGDQPQHF
TRBJ1-6,15,TRBV7-2,CASSLSGTGDSPLHF
TRBJ1-6,15,TRBV7-2,CASSLGRVQVSPLHF
TRBJ1-6,16,TRBV6-5,CASSYSGAGATSPLHF
TRBJ2-2,16,TRBV7-3,CPSSLMGGGNTGELFF
TRBJ1-5,15,TRBV6-2/TRBV6-3,CASSFSGGNNQPQHF
TRBJ2-7,19,TRBV4-1,CASSQVSALAGDPSVEQYF
TRBJ2-5,15,TRBV2,CASSIGLAEQETQYF
TRBJ1-3,15,TRBV11-2,CASSLSGTEGNTIYF
TRBJ1-2,15,TRBV6-5,CASSRDSPRGYGYTF
TRBJ2-7,13,TRBV28,CASKRTDTYEQYF
TRBJ2-4,13,TRBV7-9,CASSLGGGNIQYF
TRBJ1-3,14,TRBV6-1,CASSDGGSGNTIYF
TRBJ1-5,11,TRBV28,CASSRRQAQHF
TRBJ2-1,16,TRBV5-4,CASSFKLAGGLDEQFF
TRBJ2-6,15,TRBV5-4,CASSLDVTGANVLTF
TRBJ1-5,14,TRBV2,CASTGGQGGQPQHF
TRBJ1-1,13,TRBV7-2,CASSFQGVTEAFF
TRBJ2-2,14,TRBV3-1/TRBV3-2,CASSQTGAIGELFF
TRBJ2-5,15,TRBV5-4,CASSREQGLGETQYF
TRBJ2-5,19,TRBV28,CASSSPHGTSGALGETQYF
TRBJ2-7,15,TRBV7-9,CASSFIRDRAYEQYF
TRBJ2-3,18,TRBV29-1,CSAVFFQRGGLSTDTQYF
TRBJ1-1,12,TRBV5-6,CASSLGAVEAFF
TRBJ2-3,14,TRBV19,CASSGRAPTDTQYF
TRBJ2-5,14,TRBV6-1,CASSEDQGHRAQYF
TRBJ1-1,13,TRBV24-1,CATRPIGNTEAFF
TRBJ2-7,14,TRBV19,CASSMGQGRYEQYF
TRBJ2-1,13,TRBV2,CASTRDLYNEQFF
TRBJ2-1,16,TRBV4-2,CASSSRLAGTYNEQFF
TRBJ2-1,18,TRBV10-1,CASSVRKPGLAGAGEQFF
TRBJ1-2,13,TRBV10-3,CAISESKQGRNTF
TRBJ1-4,13,TRBV18,CASSQGPNEKLFF
TRBJ2-5,15,TRBV5-4,CASSLIAGGGETQYF
TRBJ1-1,15,TRBV18,CASSPNTGVGTEAFF
TRBJ2-7,14,TRBV5-4,CASSLTHRAHEQYF
TRBJ2-5,16,TRBV24-1,CATSDPTSGGRETQYF
TRBJ1-5,14,TRBV19,CASNFRRGDQPQHF
TRBJ2-1,16,TRBV5-1,CASNLGGTGSYNEQFF
TRBJ2-3,13,TRBV7-9,CASSLNQGDTQYF
TRBJ1-5,12,TRBV19,CASSRPNQPQHF